The clone carrying this T cell receptor (beta chain) was counted many times. Hyperthyroidism in the patients, aged 18 to 65, was newly diagnosed and under 2 months in duration. This sample was included in a study of T cells in Graves' hyperthyroidism and ophthalmopathy. TCR beta CDR3 sequences were amplified from RNA transcripts. TCR CDR3 underwent first-round RT-PCR with the HTBI primer set. TCRdb reprocessed the multiplex PCR reads via MiXCR and lists one record per CDR3 protein. The sample lists 270,000 or so distinct CDR3 sequences, roughly 15% seen once, with about 33% in the top ten. Germline-derived CDR1 and CDR2 are SNHLY and FYNNEI. V shed 4 bases, J shed 2 bases, and the junction held 4 bases outside the gene matches. This CDR3 has 15 amino acids.

Material: blood. The source is a woman in her fifties or sixties with Graves' hyperthyroidism that later progressed to Graves' ophthalmopathy. V gene TRBV2 combines with J gene TRBJ2-7; 11 positions match TRBD1. The CDR3 spells CASSGGQGATYEQYF. CDR3 nucleotide sequence: TGTGCCAGCAGTGGAGGACAGGGGGCAACCTACGAGCAGTACTTC.